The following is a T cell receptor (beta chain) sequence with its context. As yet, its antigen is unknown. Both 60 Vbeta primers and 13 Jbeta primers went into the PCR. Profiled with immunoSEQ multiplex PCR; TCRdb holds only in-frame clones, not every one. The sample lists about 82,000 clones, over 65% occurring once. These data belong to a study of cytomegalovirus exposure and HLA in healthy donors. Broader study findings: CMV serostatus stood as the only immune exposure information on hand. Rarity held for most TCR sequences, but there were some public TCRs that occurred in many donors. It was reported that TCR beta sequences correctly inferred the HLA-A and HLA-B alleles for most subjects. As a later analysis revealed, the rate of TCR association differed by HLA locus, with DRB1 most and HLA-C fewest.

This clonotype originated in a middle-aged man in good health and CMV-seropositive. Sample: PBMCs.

Written as DNA, the CDR3 is TGTGCCTGGAGTGGGGACAGCTCTACCGAGCAGTACTTC. Protein product: CAWSGDSSTEQYF. V is TRBV30 and J is TRBJ2-7; 7 bases fit TRBD1. V trimming: 1 base; J trimming: 6 bases; junction bases outside the gene matches: 6. There are 13 residues in the CDR3. From germline, CDR1 is GTSNPN and CDR2 SVGIG (reference sequence).